This T cell receptor (beta chain) was profiled in a study of blood T cells in healthy people across ages. The V gene lost 4 bases and the J gene lost 7 bases, with 14 bases spanning the gap. The CDR3 contains 13 residues. CDR1 is SQVTM, CDR2 ANQGSEA, per germline. This clonotype was seen a handful of times. For the second PCR, which ran for roughly 6 to 12 cycles, a sample-barcoded 5' primer and a J-beta primer mix were used. TCRdb reprocessed the 5' RACE reads with MiXCR, giving one entry per CDR3 protein. The data contain some 1,000,000 distinct CDR3 sequences, 20% to 25% of them singletons. Per individual sample, total RNA of at least 5 micrograms was extracted. Another study also made use of these data, one on T cells of mothers and their children.

Material for sequencing was blood. This chain joins TRBV29-1 and TRBJ2-1; a possible D gene is TRBD2 (6 bases). This clonotype originated in a girl aged 2 to 9 in good health. CDR3 sequence (DNA): TGCAGCGTTGCCGGGAGATTTGGGAATGAGCAGTTCTTC. Its protein is CSVAGRFGNEQFF.